This T cell receptor (beta chain) is from a study of cytomegalovirus exposure and HLA in healthy donors (dated by TCRdb to the late 2010s). Notes on the research overall: An earlier analysis of approximately 640 of the donors reported about 250 Gb of sequence data and some 100 million unique TCR beta sequences from about 179 million T cells. Of the 300 to 450 genotyped donors, 80% to 90% were placed in the genetic ancestry cluster associated with self-reported Caucasian donors. All discovery cohort repertoires had been generated using a single sequencing platform. Donor age, sex, ethnicity and CMV serostatus were collected together with the repertoire data. An earlier analysis of some 500 of the donors applied high-throughput TCR beta sequencing to assess whether each TCR beta V gene segment acted as functional or pseudogenic. The study combined high-throughput TCR immunosequencing, statistical association of individual TCRs with disease status, and machine learning to predict cytomegalovirus infection status. The T cell repertoires of under 750 subjects were profiled by immunosequencing and related to cytomegalovirus serostatus. In a later genetic analysis, genome-wide SNP genotypes for about three fifths of the roughly 670 donors were used, and that subset was treated as a discovery cohort. A handful of DR-DQ haplotypes were handled as single units for association and clustering because linkage in the cohort was strong. The number of typed donors differed by locus: about 629-630 for A, B, C, DRB1 and DQB1; 500 to 550 for DQA1; over 600 for DPA1; and around 450 for DPB1. A later analysis re-examined previously published TCR beta repertoires from just over 650 donors and added high-resolution HLA genotyping to investigate patterns of TCR occurrence. The study was designed to test whether signatures of past pathogen exposure could be identified by cataloging public T cell receptors. Across 398 genotyped donors of the cohort, an average of approximately 240,000 unique TCR beta nucleotide sequences per donor were sequenced, and 15% to 20% of those sequences were non-productive. In addition to the first cohort of about 650 subjects, a separate validation cohort of 100 to 150 different subjects was used. In the later analysis, no new phenotypic data were used to find candidate immune exposures; instead, reliance was placed on TCR beta sequences and their occurrence across donors. Both class I and class II loci were covered by HLA typing, at four-digit resolution. An early release covering about 600 HLA-typed donors comprised roughly 300 gigabases of sequencing data and 85 million or so unique TCR sequences.

As for this clone: No cognate antigen has been identified for it. No base quality values were provided; no much bigger clone lies one nucleotide off.

Results and caveats for the whole study, not just this receptor: According to a later analysis, TCR association rates differed among HLA loci, with DRB1 alleles showing the most associated TCRs and HLA-C alleles showing the fewest. A cluster of highly shared sequence variants was judged likely to represent a technical artifact of the sequencing pipeline. The earlier analysis of some 540 of the donors excluded approximately 17 rarely observed V segments, including chromosome 9 orphons, because counts were too low. The classifier was reported to diagnose cytomegalovirus status with high specificity and sensitivity in both the original and validation cohorts. The 87-base-pair reads could not distinguish some IMGT-functional V segments, including TRBV6-2 and TRBV6-3, so those segments were excluded. Because HLA typing was missing for some donors at each locus, association tests included only the typed subset. In this cohort, only TCR beta chains were sequenced, and detectable features were limited by the absence of alpha or paired-chain data. Broadly in line with IMGT annotations, most TCR beta V segments showed up in productive rearrangements about 87% or about 30% of the time in an earlier analysis of around 600 of the donors. Sequencing depth was assumed to be roughly uniform across donors in the presence/absence analyses, though that assumption may not hold. Immune exposure information for the cohort was limited to CMV serostatus. Correlated functional status among segregating V segments might be attributable to linkage disequilibrium, but an unknown experimental factor could not be ruled out. A later analysis found that most CMV-associated TCR beta chains appeared HLA-restricted, with HLA associations seemingly driven largely by CMV exposure. A few of the identified cytomegalovirus-associated TCR beta chains were confirmed in vitro to be specific for cytomegalovirus antigens. It was suggested by the authors that the approach could potentially be generalized to other disease states and immunological phenotypes. Specific HLA alleles were associated with 15,000 to 20,000 TCR beta sequences at a false discovery rate of 0.05 in a later analysis. A later genetic analysis reported fewer N-insertions in productive TCRs among donors in an Asian-associated ancestry cluster than the roughly 700-donor mean. A later analysis reported that several top co-occurrence clusters appeared linked to parvovirus B19, influenza, CMV and Epstein-Barr virus. The study listed around 160 TCR beta chains as associated with cytomegalovirus. In a later analysis, HLA-associated TCR beta chains were found to be more clonally expanded and to have lower generation probabilities than equally common non-associated chains. In a later genetic analysis, a missense DCLRE1C variant was associated with V-gene and J-gene trimming of TCR beta chains, and the association was replicated in an independent cohort. A further reported finding was that TCR beta sequences accurately predicted the HLA-A and HLA-B alleles for most subjects in the first cohort. When HLA alleles, especially DR and DQ, strongly co-occurred, attributing TCR associations to individual alleles was difficult. Most TCR sequences were seen in very few donors, while some public TCRs were found in many individuals.

The cohort comprised hundreds of healthy bone marrow donors. All cohort members were sampled while nominally healthy, although unrecorded immune exposures were likely present. The donor tested CMV seropositive, placing the donor among the approximately 290 seropositive members of the cohort. A peripheral blood sample was collected from each donor, and TCR beta sequencing was performed on peripheral blood mononuclear cells. The Qiagen DNeasy Blood Extraction Kit was used to extract genomic DNA from the blood cell samples. The method was the immunoSEQ multiplex PCR assay. For the multiplex PCR, a mixture combining 60 forward primers for TCR Vbeta segments and 13 reverse primers for TCR Jbeta segments was used. The CDR3 region of rearranged TCR beta genes was amplified from genomic DNA with a multiplex PCR assay. The amplified TCR beta libraries were sequenced on the Illumina HiSeq System as 87-base-pair reads. The original pipeline was this. A later analysis counted some 80 million unique TCR beta chains across the 650 to 800 repertoires, and 9.5 million to 11 million of these chains were shared by at least two donors. Raw reads were error-corrected and collapsed into unique sequences with a nearest-neighbor algorithm that merged closely related sequences to remove PCR and sequencing errors. V, D and J gene segments were assigned by aligning CDR3 sequences to IMGT reference sequences. For a sequence to be retained, at least a six-nucleotide match to both a V gene segment and a J gene segment was required. A rearrangement counted as productive if the CDR3 had no stop codons and remained in frame with V and J, and every other rearrangement counted as non-productive. CDR3 was defined according to IMGT convention as the region running from the second conserved V-encoded cysteine to the conserved J-encoded phenylalanine. In an earlier analysis of around 640 of the donors, sequences lacking an unambiguous match to a single V gene segment were excluded. In an earlier analysis of a few hundred of the donors, V segments were called functional above 56.7% productive rearrangements and were called segregating when the between-donor standard deviation exceeded 5%. A statistical classification framework was developed to diagnose cytomegalovirus status using the catalog of TCR beta chain sequences. In a later analysis, V and J genes were assigned by comparing TCR nucleotide sequences against IMGT/GENE-DB human TR gene sequences. The TCRdist pipeline was used in a later analysis to assign CDR3 sequences and most-parsimonious VDJ recombination scenarios. In a later analysis, every TCR beta chain was defined by the combination of its CDR3 amino acid sequence and its V-gene family, and reads without a unique V-gene family were dropped. To address suspected cross-contamination and a sequencing artifact, a later analysis removed 450 to 700 highly shared, low-generation-probability nucleotide sequences. In a later analysis, a clonal expansion index for each public chain was calculated from normalized within-repertoire ranks of inferred template counts. Generation probabilities in a later analysis came from a VDJ recombination model fitted to out-of-frame rearrangements, and those results were checked against IGoR. A later analysis scored TCR-TCR, TCR-HLA and TCR-CMV co-occurrence with hypergeometric tests, applying a repertoire-size bias correction to TCR pairs. False discovery rates were estimated in a later analysis by permuting HLA or CMV assignments 20 times. In a later analysis, co-occurring TCRs were grouped with DBSCAN, and TCRdist sequence similarity was added when clustering was performed within HLA-allele-positive subsets. For co-occurrence clustering, repertoires with fewer than 30,000 or more than 120,000 public chains were excluded, along with roughly 5 repertoires with anomalous nucleotide sharing. TCRdb carries this immuneACCESS record with in-frame sequences only. Its versions omit some clonotypes, under half of them owing to an unresolved V gene in the studies checked, with the rest unexplained. The DNA was the basis for D and trimming; V, J and clone size are from that table. The sample records under 200,000 clones, more than 70% of which are singletons. The ten largest clones take up about 6.3% of the sample.

The junction shows trimming of 0 bases on V and 6 bases on J, plus 11 bases between the germline ends. CDR1 GTSNPN and CDR2 SVGIG are derived from the germline V gene (reference sequence). Measured from the cysteine to the phenylalanine, the CDR3 is 13 residues long. Solely the CDR3 DNA is kept, with 39 bases framed from the first base. The rearranged chain carries TRBV30 and TRBJ1-2; TRBD1 is possibly the D segment (6 matching bases). The TCR sequence derives from a male donor in good health and CMV-seropositive. Input material: PBMCs. CDR3 sequence: CAWSVRQENGYTF. The sequence in DNA is TGTGCCTGGAGTGTACGACAGGAAAATGGCTACACCTTC.